This entry lists 18 T cell receptor beta chains sequenced from one sample in a study of blood T cells in healthy people across ages. Alongside a J-beta primer mix, a sample-barcoded 5' primer served in a second PCR lasting about 7 to 11 cycles. MiXCR, run by TCRdb on the 5' RACE reads, gives a single entry per CDR3 protein. The table lists roughly 1.9 million distinct CDR3 sequences, roughly two fifths of them singletons. Sequencing was performed on blood. The receptors come from a human donor in good health.

This clonotype was observed at least ten times. J is TRBJ2-3 and V is TRBV29-1; D might be TRBD1 (5 bases). V gave up 1 base and J gave up 0 bases, with 8 bases separating them. The CDR3 is 14 residues long. From germline, CDR1 is SQVTM and CDR2 ANQGSEA. The CDR3 DNA follows: TGCAGCGTTGAAGGGGGCCCAAGCACAGATACGCAGTATTTT. This translates into CSVEGGPSTDTQYF.

This chain joins TRBV20-1 and TRBJ2-1; 14 nucleotides agree with TRBD2. The germline V gene encodes CDR1 DFQATT and CDR2 SNEGSKA (reference sequence). The V and J ends lost 0 bases and 9 bases, in that order; junction bases with no gene match: 16. This CDR3 region has 19 residues. The CDR3 DNA is TGCAGTGCTAGAGACCTTAGGACTAGCGGGGGGCCCACCTTCGGTGAGCAGTTCTTC. This codes for CSARDLRTSGGPTFGEQFF.

This clonotype was observed at least ten times. The V and J genes are TRBV4-3 and TRBJ2-7, with TRBD1 identical over 11 bases. CDR1 and CDR2 from the germline V gene are LGHNA and YSLEER. The CDR3 extends over 15 amino acids. V lost 4 bases, J lost 1 base, and 3 bases stayed unmatched. The CDR3 sequence: CASSPRDRGSYEQYF. The DNA of the CDR3 is TGCGCCAGCAGCCCGAGGGACAGGGGGTCCTACGAGCAGTACTTC.

This clonotype was seen a handful of times. The chain employs TRBV20-1 and TRBJ1-5; tentatively, D is TRBD1 (5 bases). CDR3 length: 16 amino acids. Deletions cut 7 bases from V and 2 bases from J, with 21 bases between. Per germline, CDR1 DFQATT and CDR2 SNEGSKA (reference sequence). Written as DNA, the CDR3 is TGCAGTGTTGCGAGGGTTACAGGTTACGGCAATCAGCCCCAGCATTTT. It is translated as CSVARVTGYGNQPQHF.

This chain links TRBV5-1 with TRBJ2-2; D is uncertain. The CDR3 loop spans 14 amino acids. Trimming removed 0 bases from V and 5 bases from J, with 8 bases in between. The V gene's germline CDR1 is SGHRS and CDR2 YFSETQ. CDR3 DNA: TGCGCCAGCAGCTTGGGGCAGAGAACCGGGGAGCTGTTTTTT. It specifies CASSLGQRTGELFF. The variable domain in full, completed from reference TRBV5-1 and TRBJ2-2, reads KAGVTQTPRYLIKTRGQQVTLSCSPISGHRSVSWYQQTPGQGLQFLFEYFSETQRNKGNFPGRFSGRQFSNSRSEMNVSTLELGDSALYLCASSLGQRTGELFFGEGSRLTVL.

V usage is TRBV7-2 and J usage is TRBJ1-5, with TRBD1 matching 8 bases. The CDR3 totals 15 residues. V dropped 5 bases and J dropped 5; count of bases not matched to a gene: 8. Germline CDR1 and CDR2: SGHTA and FQGNSA. CDR3 bases: TGTGCCAGCAGCCCGGACAGGGAGGGATATCAGCCCCAGCATTTT. Amino acids: CASSPDREGYQPQHF.

The table lists this clonotype with many counts. This chain connects TRBV29-1 to TRBJ2-7; no clear D. This CDR3 is 12 amino acids long. In germline, CDR1 is SQVTM, CDR2 ANQGSEA. Trimming cost V 3 bases and J 2 bases, with 8 bases left between them. This CDR3 is CSVEVVPYEQYF. CDR3 sequence (DNA): TGCAGCGTTGAGGTTGTGCCCTACGAGCAGTACTTC.

The J gene is TRBJ1-4, the V gene TRBV29-1, with D uncertain. V lost 7 bases to trimming and J lost 4 bases, with 13 bases between them. Germline V lookup: CDR1 SQVTM, CDR2 ANQGSEA. The CDR3 sequence is 13 residues long. The DNA for the CDR3 is TGCAGCGCGACCGACGGCGTTAATGAAAAACTGTTTTTT. Translated: CSATDGVNEKLFF.

Note on this clonotype: Compared with germline, one end of the junction differs, possibly owing to a read error. The chain combines TRBV20-1 with TRBJ2-1; TRBD1 agrees at 12 bases. The CDR3 is made up of 17 amino acids. CDR1 and CDR2 (germline): DFQATT, SNEGSKA (reference sequence). The DNA for the CDR3 is TGTAGTGCTAGAGATTCGCGACCGGGACAGGGGGCGCAGTGGGCGTTCTTC. Translating it yields CSARDSRPGQGAQWAFF.

The rearrangement links TRBV9 to TRBJ2-1; TRBD1 might be the D (6 bases). Germline V gene data show CDR1 as SGDLS and CDR2 as YYNGEE. The CDR3 totals 13 residues. Trimming took 4 bases from V and 10 from J, leaving 15 bases between them. The chain's CDR3 is CASSSQIGTEQFF. The CDR3 bases are TGTGCCAGCAGCTCCCAAATTGGGACAGAGCAGTTCTTC.

With respect to this clonotype: Relative to the germline gene, one junction end is altered; a read error may explain this. V usage is TRBV12-3 or TRBV12-4 and J usage is TRBJ2-3, with no clear D. The CDR3 sequence is 15 residues long. The CDR3 loop reads CASSPRAVEADMQYF. The CDR3 bases are TGTGCCAGCAGCCCAAGGGCGGTAGAGGCAGATATGCAGTATTTT.

This chain connects TRBV7-9 to TRBJ2-7; D remains ambiguous. V gave up 5 bases and J gave up 4 bases, with 9 bases separating them. Germline V gene sequence: CDR1 SEHNR, CDR2 FQNEAQ (reference sequence). The CDR3 sequence is 12 residues long. The CDR3 sequence: CASSPPYYEQYF. The CDR3 DNA reads TGTGCCAGCAGCCCCCCATATTACGAGCAGTACTTC.

This chain joins TRBV2 and TRBJ2-4; 10 nucleotides agree with TRBD1. The assigned J gene may be wrong: the sequence end matches TRBJ2-7 better. The CDR3 has 15 residues. Per germline, CDR1 SNHLY and CDR2 FYNNEI. The DNA for the CDR3 is TGTGCCAGCACTCCGGGGGGGACAGGGGCCTACGAGCAGTACTTC. It translates to CASTPGGTGAYEQYF.

The chain joins TRBV28 to TRBJ1-2; TRBD1 might be the D (6 bases). This CDR3 has 15 residues. Per germline, CDR1 MDHEN and CDR2 SYDVKM. Trimming shortened V by 5 bases and J by 0 bases, and 13 bases separated the two germline ends. Here the CDR3 DNA reads TGTGCCAGCAGTCGTATGGGGGCGGCTAACTATGGCTACACCTTC. This gives the protein CASSRMGAANYGYTF.

This rearrangement joins TRBV5-1 to TRBJ2-6; D is unclear. Germline V gene sequence: CDR1 SGHRS, CDR2 YFSETQ. V dropped 7 bases and J dropped 3 bases, with 11 bases sitting between them. The CDR3 has 14 amino acids. The CDR3 nucleotides are TGCGCCAGCCGCCCGATTGGTGGGGCCAACGTCCTGACTTTC. It yields the protein CASRPIGGANVLTF.

The V call is TRBV29-1, the J call TRBJ2-5; weak D call: TRBD2 (6 bases). This CDR3 spans 16 amino acids. Deletions cut 6 bases from V and 0 bases from J, with 20 bases between. CDR1 is SQVTM and CDR2 is ANQGSEA in the germline V gene. CDR3 region: CSVQRDSQGNQETQYF. In DNA, the CDR3 is TGCAGCGTCCAACGGGACTCTCAGGGAAACCAAGAGACCCAGTACTTC.

The rearrangement joins TRBV13 to TRBJ1-4, with D possibly being TRBD1 (6 bases). CDR1 and CDR2 (germline): PRHDT, FYEKMQ (reference sequence). Trimming pared 5 bases from V and 0 bases from J, leaving 19 bases between. This CDR3 spans 18 amino acids. The CDR3, as DNA: TGTGCCAGCAGCGTCACAGGGTCAGCGTCTTCAACTAATGAAAAACTGTTTTTT. It is translated as CASSVTGSASSTNEKLFF.

The chain couples TRBV12-5 to TRBJ1-5; the D gene is possibly TRBD1 (5 bases). This CDR3 has 14 residues. The germline gives CDR1 LGHNT, CDR2 FRNRAP. Between the trimmed V and J ends, which lost 6 bases and 3 bases, there was a span of 12 bases. The DNA for the CDR3 is TGTGCTAGTGGCCTAGCAGGGCTCAATCAGCCCCAGCATTTT. Translating it yields CASGLAGLNQPQHF.